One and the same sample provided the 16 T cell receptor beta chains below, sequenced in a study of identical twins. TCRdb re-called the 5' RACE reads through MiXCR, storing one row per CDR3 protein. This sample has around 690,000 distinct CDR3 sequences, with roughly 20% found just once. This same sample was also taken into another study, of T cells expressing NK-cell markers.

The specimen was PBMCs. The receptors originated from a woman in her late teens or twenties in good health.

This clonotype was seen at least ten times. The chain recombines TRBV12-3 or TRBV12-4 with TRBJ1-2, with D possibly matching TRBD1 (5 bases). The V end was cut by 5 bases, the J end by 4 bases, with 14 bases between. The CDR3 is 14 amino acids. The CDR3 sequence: CASSQTDRGYGYTF. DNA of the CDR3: TGTGCCAGCAGTCAGACAGATAGGGGCTATGGCTACACCTTC.

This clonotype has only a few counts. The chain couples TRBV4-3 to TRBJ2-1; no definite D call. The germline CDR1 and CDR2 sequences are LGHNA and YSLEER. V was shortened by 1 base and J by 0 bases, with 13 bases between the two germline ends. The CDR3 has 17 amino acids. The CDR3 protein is CASSQAPLTISYNEQFF. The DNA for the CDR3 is TGCGCCAGCAGCCAAGCCCCTCTTACGATCTCCTACAATGAGCAGTTCTTC.

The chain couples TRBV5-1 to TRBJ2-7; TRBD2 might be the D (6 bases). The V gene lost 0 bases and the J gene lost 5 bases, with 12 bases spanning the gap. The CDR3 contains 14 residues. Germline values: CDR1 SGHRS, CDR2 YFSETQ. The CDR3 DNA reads TGCGCCAGCAGCTTGGTACTAGCTTCCCACGAGCAGTACTTC. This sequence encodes CASSLVLASHEQYF.

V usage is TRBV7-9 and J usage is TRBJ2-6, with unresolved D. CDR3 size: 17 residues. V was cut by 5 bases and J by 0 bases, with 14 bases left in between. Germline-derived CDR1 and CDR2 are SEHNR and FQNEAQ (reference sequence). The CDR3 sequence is CASSPTLFNSGANVLTF. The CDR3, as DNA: TGTGCCAGCAGCCCCACCTTATTCAACTCTGGGGCCAACGTCCTGACTTTC.

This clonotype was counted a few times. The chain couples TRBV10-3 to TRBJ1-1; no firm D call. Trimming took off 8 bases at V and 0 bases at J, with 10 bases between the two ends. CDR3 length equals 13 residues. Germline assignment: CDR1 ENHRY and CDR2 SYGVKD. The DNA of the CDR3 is TGTGCCATCCACGAAGAACTGAACACTGAAGCTTTCTTT. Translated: CAIHEELNTEAFF.

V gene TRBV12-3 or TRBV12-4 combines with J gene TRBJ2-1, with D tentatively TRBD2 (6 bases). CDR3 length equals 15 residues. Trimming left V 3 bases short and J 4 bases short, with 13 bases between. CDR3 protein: CASSFGGSAYNEQFF. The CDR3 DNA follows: TGTGCCAGCAGTTTCGGAGGGAGCGCGTACAATGAGCAGTTCTTC.

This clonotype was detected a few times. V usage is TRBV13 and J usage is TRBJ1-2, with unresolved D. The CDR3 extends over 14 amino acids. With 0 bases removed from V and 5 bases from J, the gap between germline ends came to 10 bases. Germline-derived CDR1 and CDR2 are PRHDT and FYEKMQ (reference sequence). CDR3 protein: CASSLGGRSYGYTF. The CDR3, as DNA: TGTGCCAGCAGCTTAGGAGGGCGTTCGTATGGCTACACCTTC.

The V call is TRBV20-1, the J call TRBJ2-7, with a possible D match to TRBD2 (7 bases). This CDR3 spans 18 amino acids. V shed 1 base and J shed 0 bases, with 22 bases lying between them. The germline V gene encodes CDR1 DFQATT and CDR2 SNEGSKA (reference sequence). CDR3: CSARALGGDTPLSYEQYF. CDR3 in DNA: TGCAGTGCTAGAGCCCTAGGGGGGGACACTCCGCTCTCCTACGAGCAGTACTTC.

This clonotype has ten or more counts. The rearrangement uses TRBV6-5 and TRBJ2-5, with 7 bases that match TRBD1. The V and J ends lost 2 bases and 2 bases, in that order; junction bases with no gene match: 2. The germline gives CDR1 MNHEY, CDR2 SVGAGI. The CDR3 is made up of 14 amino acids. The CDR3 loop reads CASSYVQGQETQYF. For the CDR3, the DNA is TGTGCCAGCAGTTACGTACAGGGGCAAGAGACCCAGTACTTC.

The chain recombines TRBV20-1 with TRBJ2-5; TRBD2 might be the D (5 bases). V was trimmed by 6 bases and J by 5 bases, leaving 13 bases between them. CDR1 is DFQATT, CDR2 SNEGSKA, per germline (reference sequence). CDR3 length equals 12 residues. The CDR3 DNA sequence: TGCAGTGCCCTTGGGAGAGGCGAGACCCAGTACTTC. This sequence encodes CSALGRGETQYF.

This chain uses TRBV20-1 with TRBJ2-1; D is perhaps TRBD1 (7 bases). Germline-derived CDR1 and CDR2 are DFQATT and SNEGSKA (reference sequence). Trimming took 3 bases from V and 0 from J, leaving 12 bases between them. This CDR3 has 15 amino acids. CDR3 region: CSASRGRGSYNEQFF. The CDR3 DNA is TGCAGTGCTAGTAGGGGGCGGGGCTCCTACAATGAGCAGTTCTTC.

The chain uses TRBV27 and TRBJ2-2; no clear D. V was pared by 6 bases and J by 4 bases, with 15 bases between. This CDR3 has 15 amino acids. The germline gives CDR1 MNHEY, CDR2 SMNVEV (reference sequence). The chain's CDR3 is CASRSDGRTTGELFF. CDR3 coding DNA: TGTGCCAGCAGGAGCGACGGCAGGACCACCGGGGAGCTGTTTTTT.

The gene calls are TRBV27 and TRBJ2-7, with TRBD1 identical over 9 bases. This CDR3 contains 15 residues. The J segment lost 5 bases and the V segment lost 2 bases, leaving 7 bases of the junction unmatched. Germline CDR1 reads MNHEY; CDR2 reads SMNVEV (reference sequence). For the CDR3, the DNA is TGTGCCAGCAGTTTAATGGGACAGGGTTACGACGAGCAGTACTTC. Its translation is CASSLMGQGYDEQYF.

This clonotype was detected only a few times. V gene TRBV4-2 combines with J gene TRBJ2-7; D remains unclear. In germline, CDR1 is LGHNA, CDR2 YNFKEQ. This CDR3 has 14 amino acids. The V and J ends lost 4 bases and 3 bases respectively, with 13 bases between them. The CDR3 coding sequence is TGTGCCAGCAGCCCCAACCCGGGTGGCTACGAGCAGTACTTC. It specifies CASSPNPGGYEQYF.

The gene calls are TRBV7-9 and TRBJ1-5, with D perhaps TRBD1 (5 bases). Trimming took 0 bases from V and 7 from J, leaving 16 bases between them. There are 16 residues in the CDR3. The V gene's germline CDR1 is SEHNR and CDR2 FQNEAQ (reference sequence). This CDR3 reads CASSLASGQGGQPQHF. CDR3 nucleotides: TGTGCCAGCAGCTTAGCGTCGGGGCAGGGCGGCCAGCCCCAGCATTTT.

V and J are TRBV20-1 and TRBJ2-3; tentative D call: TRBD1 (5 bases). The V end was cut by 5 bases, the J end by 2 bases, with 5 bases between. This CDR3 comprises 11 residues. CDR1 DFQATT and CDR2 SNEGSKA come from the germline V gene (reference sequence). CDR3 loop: CSAGATDTQYF. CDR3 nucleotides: TGCAGTGCTGGGGCCACAGATACGCAGTATTTT.